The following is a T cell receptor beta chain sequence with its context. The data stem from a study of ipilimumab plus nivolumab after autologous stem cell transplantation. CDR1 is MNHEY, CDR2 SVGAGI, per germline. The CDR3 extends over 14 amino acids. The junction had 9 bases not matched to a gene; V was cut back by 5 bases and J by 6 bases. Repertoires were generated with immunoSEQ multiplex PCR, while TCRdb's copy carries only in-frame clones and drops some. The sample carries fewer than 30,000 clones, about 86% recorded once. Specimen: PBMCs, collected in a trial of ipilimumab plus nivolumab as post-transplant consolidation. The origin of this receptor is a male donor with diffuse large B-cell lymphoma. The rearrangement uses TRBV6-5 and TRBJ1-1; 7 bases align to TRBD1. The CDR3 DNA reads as TGTGCCAGCAGTACAACGACAGGGATGCCTGAAGCTTTCTTT. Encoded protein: CASSTTTGMPEAFF.